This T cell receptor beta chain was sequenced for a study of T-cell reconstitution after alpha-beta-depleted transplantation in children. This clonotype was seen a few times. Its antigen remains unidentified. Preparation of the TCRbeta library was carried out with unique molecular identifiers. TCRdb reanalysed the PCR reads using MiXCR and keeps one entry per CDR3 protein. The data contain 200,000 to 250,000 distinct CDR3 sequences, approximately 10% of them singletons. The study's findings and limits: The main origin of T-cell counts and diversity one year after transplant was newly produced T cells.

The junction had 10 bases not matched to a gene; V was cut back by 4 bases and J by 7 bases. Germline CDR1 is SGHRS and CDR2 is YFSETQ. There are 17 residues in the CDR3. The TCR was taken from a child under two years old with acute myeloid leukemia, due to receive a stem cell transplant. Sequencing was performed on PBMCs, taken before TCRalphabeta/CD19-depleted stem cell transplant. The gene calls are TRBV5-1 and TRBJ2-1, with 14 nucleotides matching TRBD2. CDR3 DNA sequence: TGCGCCAGCAGCCTTATCGCCGGGACTAGCGGGAGAAATGAGCAGTTCTTC. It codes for CASSLIAGTSGRNEQFF.